This record concerns one TCR beta chain sequence. Its matching antigen is unknown. There are 13 residues in the CDR3. Deletions cut 2 bases from V and 8 bases from J, with 15 bases between. Germline-derived CDR1 and CDR2 are GTSNPN and SVGIG (reference sequence). TCRdb re-derived calls from the 5' RACE reads in MiXCR, one entry per CDR3 protein. Seen here are some 560,000 distinct CDR3 sequences, 15% to 20% observed once, and the top ten hold roughly an eighth. This record comes from a study of T cells after yellow fever vaccination. Study outcomes and limitations: At under 97% for CD4 and 75% to 90% for CD8, most primary-vaccination clones showed up again after the booster.

The chain couples TRBV30 to TRBJ1-2; the D is unclear. This sequence was found in a man younger than 45 who received the YFV17D yellow fever vaccine. Sequencing used PBMCs, obtained 15 days after the yellow fever booster vaccination. This chain's CDR3 is CAWSIPPSLGYTF. DNA for the CDR3: TGTGCCTGGAGTATCCCCCCGTCCCTGGGCTACACCTTC.